This record covers a single TCR beta chain. Its antigen is unidentified. The record originates from a study of cytomegalovirus exposure and HLA in healthy donors. The study, taken as a whole, reports: Three of the chains that were CMV-associated were confirmed in vitro to be specific for CMV antigens.

A multiplex PCR was run with 60 Vbeta primers and 13 Jbeta primers. Sequencing was performed with immunoSEQ multiplex PCR; in TCRdb, only in-frame clones are kept and a portion is missing. The table has 120,000 to 150,000 clones, 73% seen once; the top ten hold 13% to 15%. The TCR originated in a human donor in good health. The sequencing sample was made of PBMCs.

As DNA, the CDR3 is TGTGCCAGCAGCTTATCTAGCGGGGGGGTACGAGATACGCAGTATTTT. It codes for CASSLSSGGVRDTQYF. The chain has TRBV13 and TRBJ2-3, with TRBD2 matching over 12 bases. J was trimmed by 5 bases and V by 2 bases; bases with no gene match: 5. Germline loops: CDR1 PRHDT, CDR2 FYEKMQ (reference sequence). The length of the CDR3 is 16 residues.